The entry below gives a single T cell receptor (beta chain) sequence along with its context. Its antigen is undetermined. The source of the sample is a study of shared clonotypes between healthy human individuals. Overall study results and limits: The researchers took only blood, and tissue repertoires probably look different. It was observed that approximately 5% of naive CD4 clonotypes were shared across a handful of donors. Represented diversity (both genetic and exposure-history) was limited by the small number of donors.

Here immunoSEQ multiplex PCR was the method, and the copy in TCRdb shows in-frame clones only, minus some. The data contain 170,000 or so clones, 66% of them singletons. Donors comprised healthy HIV-negative adults lacking recent acute infections or vaccinations. What was sequenced was memory CD4+ T cells sorted from blood. Subset here: CD45RA-negative fraction. The source is a man younger than 40 in good health.

The CDR3 DNA is TGTGCCAGCAGGGGAGATTACCGAGACACTGAAGCTTTCTTT. Translated, it gives CASRGDYRDTEAFF. The V gene is TRBV5-4, the J gene TRBJ1-1; no reliable D call. V was trimmed by 5 bases and J by 3 bases, leaving 14 bases between them. The CDR3 is made up of 14 amino acids. Germline values: CDR1 SGHNT, CDR2 YYREEE (reference sequence). The full variable domain, completed using reference TRBV5-4 and TRBJ1-1, is ETGVTQSPTHLIKTRGQQVTLRCSSQSGHNTVSWYQQALGQGPQFIFQYYREEENGRGNFPPRFSGLQFPNYSSELNVNALELDDSALYLCASRGDYRDTEAFFGQGTRLTVV.